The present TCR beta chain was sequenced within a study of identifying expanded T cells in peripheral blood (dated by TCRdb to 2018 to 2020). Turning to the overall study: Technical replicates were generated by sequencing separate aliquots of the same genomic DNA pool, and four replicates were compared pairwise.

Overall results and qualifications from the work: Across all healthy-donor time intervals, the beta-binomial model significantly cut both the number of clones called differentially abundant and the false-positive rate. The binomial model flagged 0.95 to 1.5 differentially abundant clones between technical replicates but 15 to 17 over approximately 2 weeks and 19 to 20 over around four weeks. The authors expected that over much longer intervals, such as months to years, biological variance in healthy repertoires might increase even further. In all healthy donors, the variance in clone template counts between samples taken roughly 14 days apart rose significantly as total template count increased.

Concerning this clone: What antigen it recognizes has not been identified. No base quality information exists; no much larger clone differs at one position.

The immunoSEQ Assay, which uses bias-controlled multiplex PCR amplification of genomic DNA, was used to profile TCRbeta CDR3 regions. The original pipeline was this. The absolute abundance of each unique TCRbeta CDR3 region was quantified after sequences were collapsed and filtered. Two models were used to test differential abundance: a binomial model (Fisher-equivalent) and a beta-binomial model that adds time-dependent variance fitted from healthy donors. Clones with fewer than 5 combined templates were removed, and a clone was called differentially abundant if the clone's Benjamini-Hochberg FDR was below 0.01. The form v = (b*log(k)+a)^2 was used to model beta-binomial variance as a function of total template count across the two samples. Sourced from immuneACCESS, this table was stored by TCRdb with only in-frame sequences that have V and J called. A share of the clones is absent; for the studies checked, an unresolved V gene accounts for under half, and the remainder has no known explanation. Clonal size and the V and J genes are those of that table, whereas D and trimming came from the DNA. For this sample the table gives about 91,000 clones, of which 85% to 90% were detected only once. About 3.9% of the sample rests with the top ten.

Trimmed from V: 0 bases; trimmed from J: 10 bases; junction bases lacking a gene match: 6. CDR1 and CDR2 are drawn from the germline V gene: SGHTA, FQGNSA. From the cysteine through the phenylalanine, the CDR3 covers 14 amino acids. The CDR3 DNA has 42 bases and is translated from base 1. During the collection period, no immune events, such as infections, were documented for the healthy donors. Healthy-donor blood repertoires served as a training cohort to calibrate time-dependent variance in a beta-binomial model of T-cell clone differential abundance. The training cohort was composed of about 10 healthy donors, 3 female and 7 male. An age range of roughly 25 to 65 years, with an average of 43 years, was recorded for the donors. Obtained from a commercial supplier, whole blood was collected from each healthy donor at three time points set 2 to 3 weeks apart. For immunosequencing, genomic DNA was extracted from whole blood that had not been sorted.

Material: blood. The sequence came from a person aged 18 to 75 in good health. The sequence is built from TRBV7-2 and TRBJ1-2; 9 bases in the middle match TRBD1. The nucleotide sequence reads TGTGCCAGCAGCTTAGCCGGGACAGGGATCCCCTACACCTTC. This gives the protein CASSLAGTGIPYTF.